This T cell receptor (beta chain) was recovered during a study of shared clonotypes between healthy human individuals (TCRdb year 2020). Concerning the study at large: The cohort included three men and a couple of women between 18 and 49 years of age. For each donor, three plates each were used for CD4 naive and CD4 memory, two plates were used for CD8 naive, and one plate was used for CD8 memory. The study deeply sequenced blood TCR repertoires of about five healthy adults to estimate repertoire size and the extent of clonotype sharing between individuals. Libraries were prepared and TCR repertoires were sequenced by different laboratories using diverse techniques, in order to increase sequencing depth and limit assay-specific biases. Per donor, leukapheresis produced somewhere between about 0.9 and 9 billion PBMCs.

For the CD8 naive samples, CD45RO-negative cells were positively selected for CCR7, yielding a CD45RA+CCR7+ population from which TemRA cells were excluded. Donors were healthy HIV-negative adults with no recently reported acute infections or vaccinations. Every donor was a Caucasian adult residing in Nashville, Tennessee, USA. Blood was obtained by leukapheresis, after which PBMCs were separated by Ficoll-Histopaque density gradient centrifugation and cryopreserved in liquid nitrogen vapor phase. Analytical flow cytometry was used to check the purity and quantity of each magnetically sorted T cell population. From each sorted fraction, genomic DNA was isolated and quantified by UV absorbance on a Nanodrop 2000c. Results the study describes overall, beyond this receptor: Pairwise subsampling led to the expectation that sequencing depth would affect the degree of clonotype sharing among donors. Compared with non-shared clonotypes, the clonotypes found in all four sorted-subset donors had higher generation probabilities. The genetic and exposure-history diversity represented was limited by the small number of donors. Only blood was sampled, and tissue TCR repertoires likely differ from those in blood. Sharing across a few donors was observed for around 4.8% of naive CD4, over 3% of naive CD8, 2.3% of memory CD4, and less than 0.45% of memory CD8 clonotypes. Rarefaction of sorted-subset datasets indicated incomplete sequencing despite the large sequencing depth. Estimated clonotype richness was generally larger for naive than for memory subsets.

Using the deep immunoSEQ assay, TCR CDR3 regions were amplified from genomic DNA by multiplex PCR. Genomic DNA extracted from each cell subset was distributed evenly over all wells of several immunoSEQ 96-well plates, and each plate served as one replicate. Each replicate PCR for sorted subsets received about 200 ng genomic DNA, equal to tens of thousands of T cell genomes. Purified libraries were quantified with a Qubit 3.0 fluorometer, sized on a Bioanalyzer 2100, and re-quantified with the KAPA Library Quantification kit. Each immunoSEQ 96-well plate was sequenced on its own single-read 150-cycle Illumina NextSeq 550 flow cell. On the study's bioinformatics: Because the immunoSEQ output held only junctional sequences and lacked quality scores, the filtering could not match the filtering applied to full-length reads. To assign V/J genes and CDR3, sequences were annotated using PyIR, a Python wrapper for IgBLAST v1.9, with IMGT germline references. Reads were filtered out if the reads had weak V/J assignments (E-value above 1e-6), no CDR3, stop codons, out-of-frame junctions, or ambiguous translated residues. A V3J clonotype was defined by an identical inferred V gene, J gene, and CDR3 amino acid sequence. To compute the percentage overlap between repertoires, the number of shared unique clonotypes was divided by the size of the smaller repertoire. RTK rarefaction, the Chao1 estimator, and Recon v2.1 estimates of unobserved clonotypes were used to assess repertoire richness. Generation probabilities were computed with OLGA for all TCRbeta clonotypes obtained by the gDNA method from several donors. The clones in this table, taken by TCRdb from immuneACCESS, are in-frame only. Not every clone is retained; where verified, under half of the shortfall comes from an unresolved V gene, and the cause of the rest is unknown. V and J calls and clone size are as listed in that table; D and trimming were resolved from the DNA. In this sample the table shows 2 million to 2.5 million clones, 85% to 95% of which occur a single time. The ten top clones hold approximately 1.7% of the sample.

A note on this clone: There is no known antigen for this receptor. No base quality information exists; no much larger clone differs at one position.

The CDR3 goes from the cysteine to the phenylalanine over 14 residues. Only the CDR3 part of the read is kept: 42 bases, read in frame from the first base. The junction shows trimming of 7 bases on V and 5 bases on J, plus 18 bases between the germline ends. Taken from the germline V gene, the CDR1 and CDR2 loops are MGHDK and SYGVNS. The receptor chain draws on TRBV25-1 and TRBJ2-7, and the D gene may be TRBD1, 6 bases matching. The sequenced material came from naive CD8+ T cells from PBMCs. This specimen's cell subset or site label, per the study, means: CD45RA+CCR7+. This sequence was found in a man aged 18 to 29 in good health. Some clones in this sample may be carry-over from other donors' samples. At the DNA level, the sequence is TGTGCCAGCACCCCGGACAGTATTTCCCACGAGCAGTACTTC. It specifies CASTPDSISHEQYF.